This T cell receptor beta chain was observed in a study of chemoradiotherapy in HPV16-positive cancers. Study-level findings and limits: During treatment, candidate HPV-specific clones and E7-related motifs expanded in tumor.

Germline V gives CDR1 SGHDT, CDR2 YYEEEE. The ends lost 0 bases at V and 3 bases at J; junction bases unmatched: 1. This CDR3 region has 14 residues. Profiling relied on immunoSEQ multiplex PCR, and the TCRdb table lists in-frame clones only, not all of them. The sample records 12,000 to 15,000 clones, roughly 93% being singletons. Turning to this clone: Its target is not known.

V gene TRBV5-6 combines with J gene TRBJ2-3; 7 nucleotides match TRBD1. This sequence was found in a human donor with HPV-associated anogenital cancer. The sample here was blood, taken from a patient who underwent chemoradiotherapy. The CDR3 spells CASSLGDRTDTQYF. For the CDR3, the DNA is TGTGCCAGCAGCTTGGGGGACAGAACAGATACGCAGTATTTT.